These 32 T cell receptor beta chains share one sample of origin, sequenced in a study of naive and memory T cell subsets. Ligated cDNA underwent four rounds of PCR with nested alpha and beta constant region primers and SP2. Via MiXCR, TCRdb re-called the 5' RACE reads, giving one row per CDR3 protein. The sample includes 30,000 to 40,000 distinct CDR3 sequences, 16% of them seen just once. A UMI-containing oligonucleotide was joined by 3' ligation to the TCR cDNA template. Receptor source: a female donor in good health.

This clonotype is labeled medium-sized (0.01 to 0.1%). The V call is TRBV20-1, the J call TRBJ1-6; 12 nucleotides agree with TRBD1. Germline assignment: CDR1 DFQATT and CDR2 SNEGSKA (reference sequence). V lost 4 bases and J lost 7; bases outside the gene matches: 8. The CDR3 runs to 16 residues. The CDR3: CSATDRDRGPNSPLHF. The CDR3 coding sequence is TGCAGTGCTACGGACCGGGACAGGGGGCCCAATTCACCCCTCCACTTT.

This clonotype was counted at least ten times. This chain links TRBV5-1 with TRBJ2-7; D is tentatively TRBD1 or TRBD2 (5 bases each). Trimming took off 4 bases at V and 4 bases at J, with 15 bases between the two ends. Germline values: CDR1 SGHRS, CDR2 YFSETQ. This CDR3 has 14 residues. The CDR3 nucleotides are TGCGCCAGCAGCCGGGACCATGGGGGATACGAGCAGTACTTC. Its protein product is CASSRDHGGYEQYF.

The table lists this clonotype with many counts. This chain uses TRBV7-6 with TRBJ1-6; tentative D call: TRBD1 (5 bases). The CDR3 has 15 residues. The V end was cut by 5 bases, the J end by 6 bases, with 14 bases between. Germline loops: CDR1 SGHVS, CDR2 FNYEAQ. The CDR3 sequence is CASSRTGTVNSPLHF. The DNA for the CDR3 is TGTGCCAGCAGCCGGACCGGGACGGTTAATTCACCCCTCCACTTT.

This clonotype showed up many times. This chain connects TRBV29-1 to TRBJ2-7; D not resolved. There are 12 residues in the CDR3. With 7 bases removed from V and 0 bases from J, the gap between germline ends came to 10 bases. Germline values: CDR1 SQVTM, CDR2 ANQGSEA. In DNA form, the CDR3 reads TGCAGCGCAGCTTTTAACTCCTACGAGCAGTACTTC. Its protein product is CSAAFNSYEQYF.

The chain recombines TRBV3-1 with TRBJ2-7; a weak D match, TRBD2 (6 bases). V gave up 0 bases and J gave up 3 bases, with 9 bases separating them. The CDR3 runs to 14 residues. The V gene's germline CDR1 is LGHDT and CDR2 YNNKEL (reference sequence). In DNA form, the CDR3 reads TGTGCCAGCAGCCAAGATGGAGGGGACTACGAGCAGTACTTC. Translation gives CASSQDGGDYEQYF.

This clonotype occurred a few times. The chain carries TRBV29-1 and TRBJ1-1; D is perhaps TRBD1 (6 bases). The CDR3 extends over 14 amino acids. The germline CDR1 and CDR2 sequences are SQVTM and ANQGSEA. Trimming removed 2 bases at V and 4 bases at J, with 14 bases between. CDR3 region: CSVELRGGGTEAFF. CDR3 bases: TGCAGCGTTGAATTAAGGGGGGGAGGCACTGAAGCTTTCTTT.

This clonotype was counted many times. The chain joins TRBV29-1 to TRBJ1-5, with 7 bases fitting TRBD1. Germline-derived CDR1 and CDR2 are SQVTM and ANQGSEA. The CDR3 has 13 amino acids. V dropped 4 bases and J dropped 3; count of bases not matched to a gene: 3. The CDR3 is CSVGTGDNQPQHF. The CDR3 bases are TGCAGCGTTGGGACAGGCGACAATCAGCCCCAGCATTTT.

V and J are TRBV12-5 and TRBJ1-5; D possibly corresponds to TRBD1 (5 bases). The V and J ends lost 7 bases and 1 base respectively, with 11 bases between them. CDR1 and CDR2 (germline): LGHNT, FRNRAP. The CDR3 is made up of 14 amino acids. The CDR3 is CASVGGGSNQPQHF. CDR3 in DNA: TGTGCTAGTGTTGGGGGAGGGAGCAATCAGCCCCAGCATTTT.

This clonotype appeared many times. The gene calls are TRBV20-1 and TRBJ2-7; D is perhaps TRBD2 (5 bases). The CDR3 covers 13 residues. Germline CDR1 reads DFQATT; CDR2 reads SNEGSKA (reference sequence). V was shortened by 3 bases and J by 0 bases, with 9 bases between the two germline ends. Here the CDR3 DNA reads TGCAGTGCTAGTACGGGGAGCTCCTACGAGCAGTACTTC. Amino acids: CSASTGSSYEQYF.

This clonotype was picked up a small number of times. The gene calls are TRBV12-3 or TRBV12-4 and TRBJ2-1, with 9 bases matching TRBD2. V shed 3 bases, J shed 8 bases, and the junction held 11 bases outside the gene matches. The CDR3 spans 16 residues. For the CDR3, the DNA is TGTGCCAGCAGTTTGACTGGCGGGGGGGCCTTCCATGAGCAGTTCTTC. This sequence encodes CASSLTGGGAFHEQFF.

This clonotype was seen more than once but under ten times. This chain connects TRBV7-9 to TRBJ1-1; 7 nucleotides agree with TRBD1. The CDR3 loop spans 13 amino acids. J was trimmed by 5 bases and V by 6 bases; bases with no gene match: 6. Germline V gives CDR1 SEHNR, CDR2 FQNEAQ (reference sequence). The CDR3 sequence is CASSSPGQTEAFF. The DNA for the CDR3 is TGTGCCAGCAGTTCACCGGGACAGACTGAAGCTTTCTTT.

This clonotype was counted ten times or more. The CDR3 DNA sequence: TGTGCCAGCAGTTACGGGCTAGCGGGGACCCACAATGAGCAGTTCTTC. As protein: CASSYGLAGTHNEQFF. V gene TRBV6-6 combines with J gene TRBJ2-1; 9 nucleotides align to TRBD2. The junction had 7 bases not matched to a gene; V was cut back by 2 bases and J by 5 bases. The germline CDR1 and CDR2 sequences are MNHNY and SVGAGI (reference sequence). This CDR3 has 16 residues.

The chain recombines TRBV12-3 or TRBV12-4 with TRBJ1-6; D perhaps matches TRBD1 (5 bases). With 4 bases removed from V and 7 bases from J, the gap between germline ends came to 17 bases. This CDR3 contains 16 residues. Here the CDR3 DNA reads TGTGCCAGCAGTTCATCCCCGGGGGATCCCAATTCACCCCTCCACTTT. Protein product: CASSSSPGDPNSPLHF.

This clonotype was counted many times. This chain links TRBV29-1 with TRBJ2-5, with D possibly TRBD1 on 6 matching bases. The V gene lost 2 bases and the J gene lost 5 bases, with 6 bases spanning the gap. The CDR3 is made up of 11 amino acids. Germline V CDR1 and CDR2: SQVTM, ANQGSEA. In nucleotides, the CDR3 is TGCAGCGTTGAACAGGGGGAGACCCAGTACTTC. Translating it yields CSVEQGETQYF.

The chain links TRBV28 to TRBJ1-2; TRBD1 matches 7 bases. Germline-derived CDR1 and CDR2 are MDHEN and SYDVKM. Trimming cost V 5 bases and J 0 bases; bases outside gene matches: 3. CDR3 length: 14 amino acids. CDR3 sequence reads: CASSGTAANYGYTF. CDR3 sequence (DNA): TGTGCCAGCAGTGGGACAGCCGCTAACTATGGCTACACCTTC.

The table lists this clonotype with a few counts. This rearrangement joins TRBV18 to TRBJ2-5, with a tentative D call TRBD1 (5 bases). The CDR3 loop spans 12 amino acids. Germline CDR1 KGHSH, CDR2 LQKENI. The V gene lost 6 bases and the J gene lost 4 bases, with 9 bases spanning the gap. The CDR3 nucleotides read TGTGCCAGCTCGGACCAGGGAGAGACCCAGTACTTC. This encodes CASSDQGETQYF.

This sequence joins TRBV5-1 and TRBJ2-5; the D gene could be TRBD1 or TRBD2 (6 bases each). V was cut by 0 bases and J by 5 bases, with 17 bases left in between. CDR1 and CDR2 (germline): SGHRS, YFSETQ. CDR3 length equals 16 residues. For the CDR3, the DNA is TGCGCCAGCAGCTTGGTCGCAGGGGCAGGAGGGGAGACCCAGTACTTC. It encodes CASSLVAGAGGETQYF.

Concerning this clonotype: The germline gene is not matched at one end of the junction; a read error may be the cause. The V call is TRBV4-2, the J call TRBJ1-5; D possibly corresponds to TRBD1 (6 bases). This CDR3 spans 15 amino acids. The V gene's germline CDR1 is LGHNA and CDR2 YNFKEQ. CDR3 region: CASSPGQTQDQPQRF. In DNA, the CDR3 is TGTGCCAGCAGCCCAGGACAGACACAAGATCAGCCCCAGCGTTTT.

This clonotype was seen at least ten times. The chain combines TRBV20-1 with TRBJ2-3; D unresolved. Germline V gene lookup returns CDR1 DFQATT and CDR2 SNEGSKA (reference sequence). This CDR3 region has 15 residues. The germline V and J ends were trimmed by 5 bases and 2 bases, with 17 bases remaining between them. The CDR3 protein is CSALQPRRSTDTQYF. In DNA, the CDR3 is TGCAGTGCTCTTCAACCGCGACGGTCCACAGATACGCAGTATTTT.

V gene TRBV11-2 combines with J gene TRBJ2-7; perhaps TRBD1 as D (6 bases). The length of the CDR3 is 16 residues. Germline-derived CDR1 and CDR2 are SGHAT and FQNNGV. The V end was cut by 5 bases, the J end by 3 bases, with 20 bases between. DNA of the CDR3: TGTGCCAGCAGCGAAGAGGGTGGGGGCCCGAGCTACGAGCAGTACTTC. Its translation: CASSEEGGGPSYEQYF.

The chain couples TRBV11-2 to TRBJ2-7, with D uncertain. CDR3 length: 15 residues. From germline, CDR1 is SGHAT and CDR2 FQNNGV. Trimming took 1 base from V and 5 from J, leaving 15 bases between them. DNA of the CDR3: TGTGCCAGCAGCTTAGCTTTTAGGCCAAGCGACGAGCAGTACTTC. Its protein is CASSLAFRPSDEQYF.

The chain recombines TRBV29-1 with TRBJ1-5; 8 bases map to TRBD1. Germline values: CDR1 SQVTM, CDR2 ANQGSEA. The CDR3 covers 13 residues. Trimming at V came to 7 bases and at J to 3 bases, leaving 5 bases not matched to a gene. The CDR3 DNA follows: TGCAGCGGACAGACAGGGGACAATCAGCCCCAGCATTTT. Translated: CSGQTGDNQPQHF.

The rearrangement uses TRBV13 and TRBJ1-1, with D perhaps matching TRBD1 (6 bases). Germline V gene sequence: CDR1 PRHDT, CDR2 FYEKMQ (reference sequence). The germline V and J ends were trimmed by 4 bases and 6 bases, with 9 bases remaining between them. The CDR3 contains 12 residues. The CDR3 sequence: CASSSGQSEAFF. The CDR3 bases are TGTGCCAGCAGCTCCGGACAGTCTGAAGCTTTCTTT.

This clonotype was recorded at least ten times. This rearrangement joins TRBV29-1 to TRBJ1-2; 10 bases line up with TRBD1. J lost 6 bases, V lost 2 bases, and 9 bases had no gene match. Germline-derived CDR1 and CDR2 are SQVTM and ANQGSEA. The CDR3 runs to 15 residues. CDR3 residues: CSVERGTGAGNGYTF. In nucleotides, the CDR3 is TGCAGCGTTGAACGGGGGACAGGGGCGGGCAATGGCTACACCTTC. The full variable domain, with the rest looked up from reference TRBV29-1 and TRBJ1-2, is SAVISQKPSRDICQRGTSLTIQCQVDSQVTMMFWYRQQPGQSLTLIATANQGSEATYESGFVIDKFPISRPNLTFSTLTVSNMSPEDSSIYLCSVERGTGAGNGYTFGSGTRLTVV.

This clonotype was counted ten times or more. The CDR3 bases are TGCAGTGCTATCGGACCGCGGATCTCCTCTGGGGCCAACGTCCTGACTTTC. It yields the protein CSAIGPRISSGANVLTF. The V gene is TRBV20-1, the J gene TRBJ2-6; D remains ambiguous. Trimming took off 4 bases at V and 0 bases at J, with 16 bases between the two ends. The CDR3 covers 17 residues. Per the germline V gene, CDR1 is DFQATT and CDR2 is SNEGSKA (reference sequence).

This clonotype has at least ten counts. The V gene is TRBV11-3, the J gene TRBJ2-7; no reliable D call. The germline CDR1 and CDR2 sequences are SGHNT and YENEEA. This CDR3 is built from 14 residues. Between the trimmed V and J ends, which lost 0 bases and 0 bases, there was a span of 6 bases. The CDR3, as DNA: TGTGCCAGCAGCTTAGATGGCAGCTCCTACGAGCAGTACTTC. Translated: CASSLDGSSYEQYF.

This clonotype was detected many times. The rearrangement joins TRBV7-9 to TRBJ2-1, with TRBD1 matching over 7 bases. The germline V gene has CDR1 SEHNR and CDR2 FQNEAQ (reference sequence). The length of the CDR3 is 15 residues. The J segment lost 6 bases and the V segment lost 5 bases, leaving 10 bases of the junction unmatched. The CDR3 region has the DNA TGTGCCAGCAGCCCGATTAGGGGGACAGCCAATGAGCAGTTCTTC. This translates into CASSPIRGTANEQFF.

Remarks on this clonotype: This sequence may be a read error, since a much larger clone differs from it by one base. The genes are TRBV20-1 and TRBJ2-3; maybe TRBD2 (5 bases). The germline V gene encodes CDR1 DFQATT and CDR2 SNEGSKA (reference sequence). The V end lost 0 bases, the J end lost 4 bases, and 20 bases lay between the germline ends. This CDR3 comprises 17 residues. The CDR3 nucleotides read TGCAGTGCTAGAGATCCACTGACTAAGGTCCGTTCAGATACGCAGTATTTT. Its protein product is CSARDPLTKVRSDTQYF.

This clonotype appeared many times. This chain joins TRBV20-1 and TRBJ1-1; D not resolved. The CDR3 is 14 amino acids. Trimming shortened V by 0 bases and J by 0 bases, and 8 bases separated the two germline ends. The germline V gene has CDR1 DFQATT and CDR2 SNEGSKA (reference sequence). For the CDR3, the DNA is TGCAGTGCTAGAGATCCTTTCTTGAACACTGAAGCTTTCTTT. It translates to CSARDPFLNTEAFF.

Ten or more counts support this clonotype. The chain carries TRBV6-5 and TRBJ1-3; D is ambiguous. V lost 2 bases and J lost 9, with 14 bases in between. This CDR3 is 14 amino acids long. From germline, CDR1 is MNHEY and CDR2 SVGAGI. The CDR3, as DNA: TGTGCCAGCAGTTACAGCTTCGGGGATGGCACCATATATTTT. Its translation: CASSYSFGDGTIYF.

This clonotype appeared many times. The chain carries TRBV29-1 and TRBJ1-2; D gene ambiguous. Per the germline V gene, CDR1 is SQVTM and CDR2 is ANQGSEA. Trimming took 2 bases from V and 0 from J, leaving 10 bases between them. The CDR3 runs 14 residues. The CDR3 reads CSVESAGSNYGYTF. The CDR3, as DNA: TGCAGCGTTGAAAGTGCGGGCTCTAACTATGGCTACACCTTC.

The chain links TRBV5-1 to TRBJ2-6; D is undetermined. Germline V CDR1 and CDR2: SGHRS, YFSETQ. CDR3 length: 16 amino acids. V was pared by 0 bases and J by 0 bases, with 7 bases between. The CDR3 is CASSLAALSGANVLTF. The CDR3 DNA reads TGCGCCAGCAGCTTGGCCGCCCTCTCTGGGGCCAACGTCCTGACTTTC.